The next 21 T cell receptor beta chains were all read from a single sample in a study of blood T cell repertoires in COVID-19. This table comes from immunoSEQ multiplex PCR, and its TCRdb copy is limited to in-frame clones, with some not included. The table records tens of thousands of clones, around 85% of them present only once. The sequenced sample was peripheral blood. The receptors were sampled from a human donor in a cohort sampled during active COVID-19.

The chain couples TRBV7-9 to TRBJ2-3; 7 bases are a match to TRBD1. The J segment lost 1 base and the V segment lost 3 bases, leaving 4 bases of the junction unmatched. CDR3 length equals 15 residues. CDR1 is SEHNR, CDR2 FQNEAQ, per germline (reference sequence). The CDR3 here is CASSFYGTGTDTQYF. The CDR3, as DNA: TGTGCCAGCAGCTTTTACGGGACAGGCACAGATACGCAGTATTTT.

V and J are TRBV29-1 and TRBJ1-1, with TRBD1 matching 9 bases. This CDR3 is built from 13 residues. Germline V lookup: CDR1 SQVTM, CDR2 ANQGSEA. J gave up 11 bases and V 6 bases, and 13 bases lay outside the gene matches. The CDR3 DNA follows: TGCAGCGTACCAGGACAGGGGATTTGGGAGGCTTTCTTT. This translates into CSVPGQGIWEAFF.

On this clone itself: This specimen includes other DNA sequences encoding the same CDR3. V gene TRBV4-3 combines with J gene TRBJ1-4, with D possibly TRBD1 on 6 matching bases. Deletions cut 4 bases from V and 4 bases from J, with 10 bases between. This CDR3 contains 14 residues. The germline V gene has CDR1 LGHNA and CDR2 YSLEER. CDR3 nucleotides: TGCGCCAGCAGCCTCGGACAGCTTAATGAAAAACTGTTTTTT. This translates into CASSLGQLNEKLFF.

The chain recombines TRBV6-2 or TRBV6-3 with TRBJ1-5, with D hard to call. The CDR3 is made up of 11 amino acids. Germline CDR1 reads MNHEY; CDR2 reads SVGEGT. V shed 5 bases and J shed 6 bases, with 5 bases lying between them. The CDR3 region has the DNA TGTGCCAGCAGTACGGGTCAGCCCCAGCATTTT. Amino acid sequence: CASSTGQPQHF.

The chain combines TRBV6-2 or TRBV6-3 with TRBJ2-6; 7 bases are a match to TRBD2. V lost 0 bases and J lost 2; bases outside the gene matches: 7. In germline, CDR1 is MNHEY, CDR2 SVGEGT. The CDR3 totals 18 residues. The CDR3 nucleotides read TGTGCCAGCAGTTACTCTTGGGGGGGAAACACTGGGGCCAACGTCCTGACTTTC. This codes for CASSYSWGGNTGANVLTF.

V is TRBV3-1 (or the pseudogene TRBV3-2) and J is TRBJ1-4; 11 bases map to TRBD1. The junction had 6 bases not matched to a gene; V was cut back by 1 base and J by 5 bases. Germline V lookup: CDR1 LGHDT, CDR2 YNNKEL (reference sequence). The CDR3 runs 17 residues. The CDR3 DNA follows: TGTGCCAGCAGCCAAGCCGGGACAGGGGGTTTGAATGAAAAACTGTTTTTT. Its translation: CASSQAGTGGLNEKLFF.

The rearrangement uses TRBV7-3 and TRBJ1-6; 7 positions match TRBD1. V lost 5 bases, J lost 7 bases, and 5 bases stayed unmatched. This CDR3 is built from 14 residues. The V gene's germline CDR1 is SGHTA and CDR2 FQGTGA. CDR3 loop: CASSLTGTNSPLHF. CDR3 DNA: TGTGCCAGCAGCCTGACAGGGACCAATTCACCCCTCCACTTT.

The chain combines TRBV3-1 (or the pseudogene TRBV3-2) with TRBJ2-4; the D is unclear. There are 10 residues in the CDR3. The V end was cut by 11 bases, the J end by 9 bases, with 11 bases between. The germline CDR1 and CDR2 sequences are LGHDT and YNNKEL (reference sequence). DNA for the CDR3: TGTGCCGGCCGAAAATGCATTCAGTACTTC. Translating gives CAGRKCIQYF.

The count of this clone is one. This rearrangement joins TRBV4-1 to TRBJ2-5; TRBD2 aligns across 10 bases. Germline V lookup: CDR1 MGHRA, CDR2 YSYEKL. Trimming cost V 2 bases and J 0 bases; bases outside gene matches: 9. The CDR3 has 18 residues. The CDR3 DNA reads as TGCGCCAGCAGCCAAAGGGCGCTAGCGGGGGCCAACCAAGAGACCCAGTACTTC. It specifies CASSQRALAGANQETQYF.

The chain links TRBV3-1 (or the pseudogene TRBV3-2) to TRBJ1-3; D possibly corresponds to TRBD1 (5 bases). There are 14 residues in the CDR3. The V and J ends lost 3 bases and 4 bases respectively, with 10 bases between them. Per the germline V gene, CDR1 is LGHDT and CDR2 is YNNKEL (reference sequence). As DNA, the CDR3 is TGTGCCAGCAGCCATGCGGGGGAAGGAAACACCATATATTTT. This encodes CASSHAGEGNTIYF.

The rearrangement uses TRBV5-1 and TRBJ1-4; TRBD1 agrees at 7 bases. This CDR3 comprises 15 residues. The junction had 2 bases not matched to a gene; V was cut back by 0 bases and J by 3 bases. Per the germline V gene, CDR1 is SGHRS and CDR2 is YFSETQ. The CDR3 bases are TGCGCCAGCAGCTTGGCGGGGACAGCTAATGAAAAACTGTTTTTT. Translation: CASSLAGTANEKLFF.

This chain links TRBV6-1 with TRBJ2-7, with TRBD2 matching over 8 bases. Trimming cost V 0 bases and J 7 bases; bases outside gene matches: 8. The CDR3 has 15 residues. Per the germline V gene, CDR1 is MNHNS and CDR2 is SASEGT. The CDR3 DNA sequence: TGTGCCAGCAGTGAAGCGGGACTAGGGGGGAGTGAGCAGTACTTC. Amino acid sequence: CASSEAGLGGSEQYF.

The chain has TRBV14 and TRBJ2-1; TRBD2 matches at 13 bases. In germline, CDR1 is SGHDN, CDR2 FVKESK. Losses at the gene ends were 4 bases for V and 6 bases for J; bases not matched to a gene: 3. CDR3 length: 15 residues. The CDR3 reads CASSPWTSGGNEQFF. CDR3 DNA: TGTGCCAGCAGCCCGTGGACTAGCGGGGGCAATGAGCAGTTCTTC.

The V and J genes are TRBV24-1 and TRBJ1-3; TRBD1 aligns across 9 bases. There are 17 residues in the CDR3. After removal of 4 bases from V and 0 bases from J, the junction contained 6 bases not matched to a gene. CDR1 and CDR2 (germline): KGHDR, SFDVKD. CDR3 sequence: CATSDRSTGGSGNTIYF. The CDR3 nucleotides read TGTGCCACCAGTGACCGTTCGACAGGGGGCTCTGGAAACACCATATATTTT.

The genes are TRBV28 and TRBJ1-4; D is possibly TRBD1 (6 bases). The CDR3 is 13 residues long. V was shortened by 6 bases and J by 8 bases, with 13 bases between the two germline ends. CDR1 and CDR2 (germline): MDHEN, SYDVKM. The CDR3 coding sequence is TGTGCCAGCAGCCCGAACAGGGCGGAAAAACTGTTTTTT. Residues: CASSPNRAEKLFF.

This clone was counted a few times. This sequence joins TRBV7-2 and TRBJ1-3; D is possibly TRBD1 (6 bases). The V and J ends lost 2 bases and 0 bases respectively, with 8 bases between them. The germline V gene encodes CDR1 SGHTA and CDR2 FQGNSA. This CDR3 region has 15 residues. The DNA for the CDR3 is TGTGCCAGCAGCTTACAGGGGAGCTCTGGAAACACCATATATTTT. Translating gives CASSLQGSSGNTIYF.

As DNA, the CDR3 is TGTGCCAGCTTGAGGACTAGCGGAACCGGGGAGCTGTTTTTT. It translates to CASLRTSGTGELFF. The chain combines TRBV6-5 with TRBJ2-2; 10 bases are shared with TRBD2. The CDR3 length is 14 residues. Trimming took 8 bases from V and 5 from J; bases not matched to a gene: 5. CDR1 is MNHEY and CDR2 is SVGAGI in the germline V gene.

This clone was seen only a few times. This rearrangement joins TRBV19 to TRBJ2-7, with TRBD1 matching 9 bases. The CDR3 is 14 residues long. Per germline, CDR1 LNHDA and CDR2 SQIVND (reference sequence). The ends lost 3 bases at V and 2 bases at J; junction bases unmatched: 2. The CDR3 is CASSMGQGPYEQYF. CDR3 coding DNA: TGTGCCAGTAGTATGGGACAGGGTCCCTACGAGCAGTACTTC.

This clone was seen once. The J gene is TRBJ1-1, the V gene TRBV4-2; D possibly corresponds to TRBD1 (5 bases). The length of the CDR3 is 16 residues. Germline V gives CDR1 LGHNA, CDR2 YNFKEQ. Trimming left V 0 bases short and J 2 bases short, with 13 bases between. CDR3 nucleotide sequence: TGTGCCAGCAGCCAAGATAACGGGGGTCCTAACACTGAAGCTTTCTTT. Residues: CASSQDNGGPNTEAFF.

The rearrangement links TRBV5-1 to TRBJ1-2; 12 nucleotides match TRBD1. Germline-derived CDR1 and CDR2 are SGHRS and YFSETQ. Losses at the gene ends were 4 bases for V and 7 bases for J; bases not matched to a gene: 11. There are 16 residues in the CDR3. The CDR3 region is CASSNRGQGAISGYTF. Here the CDR3 DNA reads TGCGCCAGCAGCAATCGGGGACAGGGGGCGATTTCTGGCTACACCTTC.

The chain carries TRBV5-1 and TRBJ1-1, with D uncertain. This CDR3 has 14 amino acids. V lost 4 bases, J lost 5 bases, and 15 bases lay in between. Germline CDR1 is SGHRS and CDR2 is YFSETQ. The CDR3: CASSRQVVGTEAFF. For the CDR3, the DNA is TGCGCCAGCAGCCGCCAGGTCGTTGGGACTGAAGCTTTCTTT.